Below are 8 T cell receptor beta chains sequenced from a single sample in a study of T cells in Graves' hyperthyroidism and ophthalmopathy (dated by TCRdb to about 2019). Preparation of the library involved multiplex PCR. The sample was run on an Illumina HiSeq 2000. The TCR beta CDR3 regions were amplified from RNA transcripts. The TCR CDR3 was subjected to a first round of RT-PCR using the HTBI primer set and the Qiagen OneStep RT-PCR kit. The public reads were reanalyzed by TCRdb: fastp trimming at Q25, MiXCR alignment, in-frame beta chains only. Records with the same CDR3 protein are collapsed into one entry carrying the most frequent genes and DNA. This sample lists roughly 380,000 distinct CDR3 sequences; about an eighth were detected once. Of the sample, about 5% is held by the ten largest clones. What was sequenced was blood. Source of these receptors: a woman under 30 with Graves' hyperthyroidism.

This clonotype was recorded at least ten times. CDR3 in amino acids: CASSLASGAKTDTQYF. CDR3 coding DNA: TGTGCCAGCAGCTTAGCTAGCGGGGCCAAAACAGATACGCAGTATTTT. The chain has TRBV7-8 and TRBJ2-3, with 8 positions matching TRBD2. The CDR3 totals 16 residues. Germline assignment: CDR1 SGHVS and CDR2 FQNEAQ. Trimming took 0 bases from V and 3 from J; bases not matched to a gene: 5.

This clonotype was seen many times. This sequence joins TRBV12-3 or TRBV12-4 and TRBJ2-7; the match to TRBD2 covers 12 bases. J lost 4 bases, V lost 5 bases, and 6 bases had no gene match. The CDR3 length is 15 residues. CDR3 region: CASSDRLAGEYEQYF. The CDR3 bases are TGTGCCAGCAGTGACAGACTAGCGGGAGAGTACGAGCAGTACTTC.

This clonotype was observed a few times. V gene TRBV20-1 combines with J gene TRBJ2-2; D remains unclear. The CDR3 runs to 13 residues. Trimming took 1 base from V and 0 from J, leaving 3 bases between them. Germline loops: CDR1 DFQATT, CDR2 SNEGSKA (reference sequence). The CDR3 is CSARGPNTGELFF. The CDR3 region has the DNA TGCAGTGCTAGAGGACCGAACACCGGGGAGCTGTTTTTT.

This clonotype was seen only a few times. The chain carries TRBV20-1 and TRBJ1-5; possibly TRBD1 for D (6 bases). Germline CDR1 is DFQATT and CDR2 is SNEGSKA (reference sequence). Trimming pared 3 bases from V and 4 bases from J, leaving 10 bases between. The CDR3 has 13 amino acids. The CDR3 coding sequence is TGCAGTGCTAGCCAGGGGCCAAATCAGCCCCAGCATTTT. This encodes CSASQGPNQPQHF.

This clonotype appeared many times. The chain combines TRBV28 with TRBJ1-5; D is unclear. The CDR3 is 14 amino acids. Germline V gene data show CDR1 as MDHEN and CDR2 as SYDVKM. The germline V and J ends were trimmed by 7 bases and 3 bases, with 13 bases remaining between them. DNA for the CDR3: TGTGCCAGCACCGGTCGGACGGCCAATCAGCCCCAGCATTTT. It codes for CASTGRTANQPQHF. Full variable domain (remainder filled in from reference TRBV28 and TRBJ1-5): DVKVTQSSRYLVKRTGEKVFLECVQDMDHENMFWYRQDPGLGLRLIYFSYDVKMKEKGDIPEGYSVSREKKERFSLILESASTNQTSMYLCASTGRTANQPQHFGDGTRLSIL.

The chain couples TRBV29-1 to TRBJ1-2, with D possibly being TRBD1 (6 bases). Germline V gene data show CDR1 as SQVTM and CDR2 as ANQGSEA. V was cut by 6 bases and J by 2 bases, with 16 bases left in between. The CDR3 has 14 amino acids. The CDR3 region is CSVGGVGANYGYTF. In DNA form, the CDR3 reads TGCAGCGTGGGTGGAGTGGGGGCAAACTATGGCTACACCTTC.

In its sample, this clonotype was seen many times. The chain recombines TRBV11-2 with TRBJ2-7; 8 nucleotides match TRBD1. V shed 7 bases and J 5 bases; nucleotides not matched to a gene: 13. The germline gives CDR1 SGHAT, CDR2 FQNNGV. The CDR3 consists of 15 residues. For the CDR3, the DNA is TGTGCCAGCAACTACCCCGAGACAGGGGCCGACGAGCAGTACTTC. Residues: CASNYPETGADEQYF. Looking up the rest from reference TRBV11-2 and TRBJ2-7 gives the full variable domain: EAGVAQSPRYKIIEKRQSVAFWCNPISGHATLYWYQQILGQGPKLLIQFQNNGVVDDSQLPKDRFSAERLKGVDSTLKIQPAKLEDSAVYLCASNYPETGADEQYFGPGTRLTVT.

At least ten counts were recorded for this clonotype. This chain uses TRBV9 with TRBJ1-1, with unresolved D. The CDR3 covers 14 residues. The V end lost 0 bases, the J end lost 1 base, and 7 bases lay between the germline ends. Germline V lookup: CDR1 SGDLS, CDR2 YYNGEE. In DNA form, the CDR3 reads TGTGCCAGCAGCGTAGCTGCAGGGAACACTGAAGCTTTCTTT. Its translation is CASSVAAGNTEAFF.